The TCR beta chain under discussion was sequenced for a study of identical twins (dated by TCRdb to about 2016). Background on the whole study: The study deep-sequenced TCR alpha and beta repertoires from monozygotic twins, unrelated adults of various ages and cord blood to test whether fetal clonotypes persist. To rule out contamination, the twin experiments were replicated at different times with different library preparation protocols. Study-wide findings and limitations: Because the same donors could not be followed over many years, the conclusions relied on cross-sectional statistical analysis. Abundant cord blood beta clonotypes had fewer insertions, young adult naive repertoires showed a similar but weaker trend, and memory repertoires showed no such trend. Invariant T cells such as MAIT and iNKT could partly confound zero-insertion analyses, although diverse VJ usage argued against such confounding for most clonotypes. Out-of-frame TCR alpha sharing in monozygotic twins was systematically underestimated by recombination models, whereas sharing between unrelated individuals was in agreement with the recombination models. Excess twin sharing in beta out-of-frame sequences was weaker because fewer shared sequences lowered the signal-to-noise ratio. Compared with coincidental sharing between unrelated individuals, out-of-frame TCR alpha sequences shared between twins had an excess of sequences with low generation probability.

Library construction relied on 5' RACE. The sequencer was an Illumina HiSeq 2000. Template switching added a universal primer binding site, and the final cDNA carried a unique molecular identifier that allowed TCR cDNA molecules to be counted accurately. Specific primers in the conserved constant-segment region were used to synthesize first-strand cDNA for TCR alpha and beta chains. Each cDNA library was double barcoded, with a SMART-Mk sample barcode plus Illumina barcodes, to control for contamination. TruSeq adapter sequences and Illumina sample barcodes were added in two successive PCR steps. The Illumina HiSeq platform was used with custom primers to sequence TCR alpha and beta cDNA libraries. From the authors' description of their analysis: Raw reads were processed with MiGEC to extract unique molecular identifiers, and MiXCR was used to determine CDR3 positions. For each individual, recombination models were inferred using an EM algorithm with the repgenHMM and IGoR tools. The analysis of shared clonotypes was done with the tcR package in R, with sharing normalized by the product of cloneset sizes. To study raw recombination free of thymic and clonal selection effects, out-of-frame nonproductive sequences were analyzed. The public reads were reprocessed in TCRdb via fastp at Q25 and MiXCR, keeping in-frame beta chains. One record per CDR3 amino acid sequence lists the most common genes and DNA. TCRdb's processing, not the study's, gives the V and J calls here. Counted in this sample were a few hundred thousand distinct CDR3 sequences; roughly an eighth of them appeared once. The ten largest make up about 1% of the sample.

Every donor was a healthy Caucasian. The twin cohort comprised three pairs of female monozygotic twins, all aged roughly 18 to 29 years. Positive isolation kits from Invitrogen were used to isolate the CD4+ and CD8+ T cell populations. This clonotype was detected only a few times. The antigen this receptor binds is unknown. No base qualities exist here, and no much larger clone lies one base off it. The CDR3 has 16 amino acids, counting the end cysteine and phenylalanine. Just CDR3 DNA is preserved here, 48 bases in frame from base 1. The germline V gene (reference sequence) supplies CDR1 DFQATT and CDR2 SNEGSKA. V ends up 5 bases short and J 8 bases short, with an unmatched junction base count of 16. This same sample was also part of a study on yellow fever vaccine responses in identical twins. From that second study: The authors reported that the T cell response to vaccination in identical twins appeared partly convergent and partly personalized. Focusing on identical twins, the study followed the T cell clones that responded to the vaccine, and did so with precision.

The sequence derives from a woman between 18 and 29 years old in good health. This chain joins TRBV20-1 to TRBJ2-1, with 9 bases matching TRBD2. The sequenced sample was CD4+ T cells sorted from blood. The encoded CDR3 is CSAESVAGVRAHEQFF. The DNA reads TGCAGTGCTGAATCAGTAGCGGGAGTAAGGGCCCATGAGCAGTTCTTC.